This record looks at one T cell receptor beta chain sequence and its context. The protocol was immunoSEQ multiplex PCR, while the TCRdb copy is restricted to in-frame clones and leaves out a portion. The sample contains 300,000 to 350,000 clones, approximately 90% of which appear only once. This specimen comes from a study of blood T cell repertoires in COVID-19. Study context: In each case, the material was cDNA or gDNA derived from T cells, B-cell-depleted T cells, or PBMCs.

Germline V gene data show CDR1 as SQVTM and CDR2 as ANQGSEA. Trimming stripped 5 bases from V and 2 bases from J, with 10 bases between. The CDR3 loop spans 13 amino acids. This TCR was recovered from a woman aged 18-35 years who had recovered from COVID-19. The V call is TRBV29-1, the J call TRBJ1-3, with D possibly TRBD1 on 5 matching bases. Sequences were obtained from peripheral blood. The CDR3 spells CSVQSGPGNTIYF. The CDR3 nucleotides read TGCAGCGTTCAATCAGGGCCTGGAAACACCATATATTTT.